These T cell receptor beta chains were read from a single sample in a study of OX40 agonist ivuxolimab in advanced cancers. Profiling relied on immunoSEQ multiplex PCR, and the TCRdb table lists in-frame clones only, not all of them. The sample has 75,000 to 90,000 clones; around 90% are singletons. Here the sequenced sample was CD4+ or CD8+ T cells sorted from blood, taken in a trial of the OX40 agonist ivuxolimab. Receptor source: an adult with an advanced solid tumor such as melanoma, head and neck, liver or kidney cancer. The CDR3 runs from the conserved cysteine through the conserved F or W. D genes are given only for firm matches. Clone size is not always given. Where it is, it says once, few, many or a class for expanded clones.

abundance: -
d_gene: TRBD2
j_gene: TRBJ2-1
v_gene: TRBV11-2
CDR3aa: CASSLDLGLAFVNEQFF
CDR3nt: TGTGCCAGCAGCTTAGACTTGGGACTAGCTTTTGTGAATGAGCAGTTCTTC

abundance: -
d_gene: TRBD1
j_gene: TRBJ1-2
v_gene: TRBV9
CDR3aa: CASSATPGTGGYTF
CDR3nt: TGTGCCAGCAGCGCCACCCCCGGGACAGGAGGCTACACCTTC

abundance: -
d_gene: -
j_gene: TRBJ2-3
v_gene: TRBV2
CDR3aa: CASTLALGSKGADTQYF
CDR3nt: TGTGCCAGCACCCTAGCGTTAGGTTCGAAAGGAGCAGATACGCAGTATTTT

abundance: -
d_gene: -
j_gene: TRBJ1-1
v_gene: TRBV6-6
CDR3aa: CASRGSVEAFF
CDR3nt: TGTGCCAGCAGGGGGTCGGTAGAAGCTTTCTTT

abundance: -
d_gene: TRBD1
j_gene: TRBJ1-4
v_gene: TRBV15
CDR3aa: CATSRQGANEKLFF
CDR3nt: TGTGCCACCAGCAGACAGGGGGCTAATGAAAAACTGTTTTTT

abundance: once
d_gene: TRBD2
j_gene: TRBJ2-1
v_gene: TRBV19
CDR3aa: CASSIEAGVHNEQFF
CDR3nt: TGTGCCAGTAGTATAGAAGCGGGAGTGCACAATGAGCAGTTCTTC

abundance: -
d_gene: -
j_gene: TRBJ2-2
v_gene: TRBV4-1
CDR3aa: CASSQDSNELGELFF
CDR3nt: TGCGCCAGCAGCCAAGATAGCAATGAACTAGGGGAGCTGTTTTTT

abundance: -
d_gene: TRBD1
j_gene: TRBJ2-5
v_gene: TRBV5-4
CDR3aa: CASSLGPGQQETQYF
CDR3nt: TGTGCCAGCAGCTTGGGCCCGGGACAGCAAGAGACCCAGTACTTC

abundance: once
d_gene: TRBD1
j_gene: TRBJ2-7
v_gene: TRBV28
CDR3aa: CASNGQGYYEQYF
CDR3nt: TGTGCCAGCAATGGACAGGGCTACTACGAGCAGTACTTC

abundance: -
d_gene: -
j_gene: TRBJ2-3
v_gene: TRBV18
CDR3aa: CASSPRVGRGGTDTQYF
CDR3nt: TGTGCCAGCTCACCACGTGTTGGCCGGGGAGGCACAGATACGCAGTATTTT

abundance: -
d_gene: -
j_gene: TRBJ1-2
v_gene: TRBV11-2
CDR3aa: CASSSGRRGYTF
CDR3nt: TGTGCCAGCAGCTCGGGCCGGAGGGGCTACACCTTC

abundance: -
d_gene: TRBD2
j_gene: TRBJ2-1
v_gene: TRBV14
CDR3aa: CASSQLAGGRNEQFF
CDR3nt: TGTGCCAGCAGCCAACTAGCGGGAGGTAGGAATGAGCAGTTCTTC

abundance: -
d_gene: -
j_gene: TRBJ1-3
v_gene: TRBV6-6
CDR3aa: CASMGRRNTIYF
CDR3nt: TGTGCCAGCATGGGCCGCCGAAACACCATATATTTT

abundance: -
d_gene: -
j_gene: TRBJ1-6
v_gene: TRBV7-9
CDR3aa: CASSRWGARVHF
CDR3nt: TGTGCCAGCAGCAGGTGGGGGGCGCGGGTCCACTTT

abundance: -
d_gene: TRBD2
j_gene: TRBJ2-3
v_gene: TRBV6-1
CDR3aa: CASILAGGWADTQYF
CDR3nt: TGTGCCAGCATTCTAGCGGGGGGGTGGGCAGATACGCAGTATTTT

abundance: -
d_gene: TRBD1
j_gene: TRBJ2-7
v_gene: TRBV5-4
CDR3aa: CASSKGTAYPYEQYF
CDR3nt: TGTGCCAGCAGCAAGGGGACAGCCTACCCCTACGAGCAGTACTTC

abundance: -
d_gene: -
j_gene: TRBJ2-6
v_gene: TRBV25-1
CDR3aa: CASSDFSAGRSGANVLTF
CDR3nt: TGTGCCAGCAGTGATTTCTCCGCAGGGAGGTCTGGGGCCAACGTCCTGACTTTC

abundance: -
d_gene: TRBD2
j_gene: TRBJ2-1
v_gene: TRBV6-5
CDR3aa: CASNMLAGGEQFF
CDR3nt: TGTGCCAGCAATATGCTAGCGGGAGGTGAGCAGTTCTTC

abundance: -
d_gene: -
j_gene: TRBJ2-5
v_gene: TRBV7-9
CDR3aa: CASSYGETQYF
CDR3nt: TGTGCCAGCAGCTACGGGGAGACCCAGTACTTC

abundance: -
d_gene: TRBD2
j_gene: TRBJ2-7
v_gene: TRBV7-6
CDR3aa: CASSPGLAGEPRF
CDR3nt: TGTGCCAGCAGCCCGGGACTAGCGGGAGAACCCCGGTTC

abundance: -
d_gene: -
j_gene: TRBJ1-1
v_gene: TRBV19
CDR3aa: CASRQRGGSGTEAFF
CDR3nt: TGTGCCAGTAGACAAAGAGGGGGGTCTGGGACTGAAGCTTTCTTT

abundance: -
d_gene: -
j_gene: TRBJ2-7
v_gene: TRBV4-2
CDR3aa: CASSFTGKDEQYF
CDR3nt: TGTGCCAGCAGCTTTACAGGGAAGGACGAGCAGTACTTC

abundance: -
d_gene: -
j_gene: TRBJ1-1
v_gene: TRBV6-5
CDR3aa: CASGRVNTEAFF
CDR3nt: TGTGCCAGCGGCCGCGTGAACACTGAAGCTTTCTTT

abundance: -
d_gene: -
j_gene: TRBJ2-7
v_gene: TRBV28
CDR3aa: CASSLVAAYEQYF
CDR3nt: TGTGCCAGCAGTTTAGTGGCGGCCTACGAGCAGTACTTC

abundance: -
d_gene: -
j_gene: TRBJ1-1
v_gene: TRBV2
CDR3aa: CASREELNTEAFF
CDR3nt: TGTGCCAGCAGAGAGGAATTAAACACTGAAGCTTTCTTT

abundance: -
d_gene: TRBD1
j_gene: TRBJ2-3
v_gene: TRBV7-8
CDR3aa: CASSLVLRDRRTDTQYF
CDR3nt: TGTGCCAGCAGCTTAGTACTCCGGGACAGGCGCACAGATACGCAGTATTTT

abundance: -
d_gene: -
j_gene: TRBJ1-3
v_gene: TRBV16
CDR3aa: CASSQQAVSGNTIYF
CDR3nt: TGTGCCAGCAGCCAACAGGCGGTCTCTGGAAACACCATATATTTT

abundance: -
d_gene: TRBD2
j_gene: TRBJ2-1
v_gene: TRBV9
CDR3aa: CASSARTSGANEQFF
CDR3nt: TGTGCCAGCAGCGCACGGACTAGCGGGGCCAATGAGCAGTTCTTC

abundance: -
d_gene: -
j_gene: TRBJ2-5
v_gene: TRBV5-6
CDR3aa: CASSPGEGKTQYF
CDR3nt: TGTGCCAGCAGCCCGGGCGAGGGGAAGACCCAGTACTTC

abundance: -
d_gene: TRBD1
j_gene: TRBJ2-1
v_gene: TRBV5-1
CDR3aa: CASSPGDRILNEQFF
CDR3nt: TGCGCCAGCAGCCCAGGGGACAGGATCCTTAATGAGCAGTTCTTC

abundance: -
d_gene: TRBD2
j_gene: TRBJ2-1
v_gene: TRBV5-6
CDR3aa: CASSLGLAGGIYNEQFF
CDR3nt: TGTGCCAGCAGCTTGGGGCTAGCGGGGGGGATATACAATGAGCAGTTCTTC

abundance: -
d_gene: TRBD1
j_gene: TRBJ2-5
v_gene: TRBV19
CDR3aa: CASSIGGQGAWETQYF
CDR3nt: TGTGCCAGTAGTATAGGAGGGCAGGGGGCTTGGGAGACCCAGTACTTC

abundance: -
d_gene: -
j_gene: TRBJ2-5
v_gene: TRBV2
CDR3aa: CASSGYETQYF
CDR3nt: TGTGCCAGCAGTGGGTATGAGACCCAGTACTTC

abundance: -
d_gene: TRBD2
j_gene: TRBJ2-1
v_gene: TRBV10-2
CDR3aa: CASRPRTSALKLNEQFF
CDR3nt: TGCGCCAGCAGACCCCGGACTAGCGCCTTGAAGTTGAATGAGCAGTTCTTC

abundance: -
d_gene: TRBD2
j_gene: TRBJ2-4
v_gene: TRBV7-9
CDR3aa: CASSLAGDYPLIQYF
CDR3nt: TGTGCCAGCAGCTTAGCCGGGGACTACCCCTTAATTCAGTACTTC

abundance: -
d_gene: TRBD2
j_gene: TRBJ2-3
v_gene: TRBV5-1
CDR3aa: CASSADPLAGGRDTQYF
CDR3nt: TGCGCCAGCAGCGCGGACCCTCTAGCGGGAGGGAGAGATACGCAGTATTTT

abundance: -
d_gene: -
j_gene: TRBJ2-2
v_gene: TRBV6-6
CDR3aa: CASSLGLTVNTGELFF
CDR3nt: TGTGCCAGCAGCCTCGGACTTACCGTCAACACCGGGGAGCTGTTTTTT

abundance: -
d_gene: TRBD1
j_gene: TRBJ1-1
v_gene: TRBV4-2
CDR3aa: CASSQDLIRGLDTEAFF
CDR3nt: TGTGCCAGCAGCCAAGATCTCATAAGGGGGCTGGACACTGAAGCTTTCTTT

abundance: -
d_gene: -
j_gene: TRBJ2-5
v_gene: TRBV4-1
CDR3aa: CASSRSPQETQYF
CDR3nt: TGCGCCAGCAGCCGGTCCCCGCAGGAGACCCAGTACTTC

abundance: -
d_gene: -
j_gene: TRBJ2-5
v_gene: TRBV18
CDR3aa: CASSASQMGGQETQYF
CDR3nt: TGTGCCAGCTCAGCCAGTCAAATGGGAGGACAAGAGACCCAGTACTTC

abundance: -
d_gene: -
j_gene: TRBJ2-3
v_gene: TRBV28
CDR3aa: CASSLPPQGSTDTQYF
CDR3nt: TGTGCCAGCAGTTTACCCCCCCAGGGCAGCACAGATACGCAGTATTTT

abundance: -
d_gene: -
j_gene: TRBJ2-3
v_gene: TRBV20-1
CDR3aa: CSASRTDTQYF
CDR3nt: TGCAGTGCTAGTCGCACAGATACGCAGTATTTT

abundance: -
d_gene: -
j_gene: TRBJ1-1
v_gene: TRBV28
CDR3aa: CASSPNRPRAFF
CDR3nt: TGTGCCAGCAGTCCAAACAGACCAAGAGCTTTCTTT

abundance: -
d_gene: TRBD1
j_gene: TRBJ2-7
v_gene: TRBV14
CDR3aa: CASSPGQGSKQYF
CDR3nt: TGTGCCAGCAGCCCCGGACAGGGCAGTAAGCAGTACTTC

abundance: few
d_gene: -
j_gene: TRBJ1-2
v_gene: TRBV18
CDR3aa: CASSPSQYYGYTF
CDR3nt: TGTGCCAGCTCACCATCCCAGTACTATGGCTACACCTTC

abundance: -
d_gene: -
j_gene: TRBJ2-2
v_gene: TRBV18
CDR3aa: CASSPPSSRHTGELFF
CDR3nt: TGTGCCAGCTCACCACCGAGTAGCAGGCACACCGGGGAGCTGTTTTTT

abundance: -
d_gene: -
j_gene: TRBJ2-7
v_gene: TRBV5-1
CDR3aa: CASSYRTDSYEQYF
CDR3nt: TGCGCCAGCAGCTATCGGACCGACTCCTACGAGCAGTACTTC

abundance: -
d_gene: -
j_gene: TRBJ1-1
v_gene: TRBV19
CDR3aa: CASSIGQARMNTEAFF
CDR3nt: TGTGCCAGTAGTATTGGGCAGGCCAGAATGAACACTGAAGCTTTCTTT

abundance: -
d_gene: -
j_gene: TRBJ2-3
v_gene: TRBV28
CDR3aa: CASSLGGGKGDTQYF
CDR3nt: TGTGCCAGCAGTTTAGGAGGGGGCAAGGGAGATACGCAGTATTTT

abundance: -
d_gene: TRBD2
j_gene: TRBJ2-7
v_gene: TRBV7-8
CDR3aa: CASSLATSGGYEQYF
CDR3nt: TGTGCCAGCAGCTTAGCGACTAGCGGGGGCTACGAGCAGTACTTC

abundance: -
d_gene: TRBD1
j_gene: TRBJ2-7
v_gene: TRBV28
CDR3aa: CASSLWGQGEKEQYF
CDR3nt: TGTGCCAGCAGTTTATGGGGACAGGGGGAGAAGGAGCAGTACTTC

abundance: -
d_gene: TRBD2
j_gene: TRBJ2-1
v_gene: TRBV5-1
CDR3aa: CASRPLAAIGNEQFF
CDR3nt: TGCGCCAGCAGACCACTAGCGGCGATAGGCAATGAGCAGTTCTTC

abundance: -
d_gene: -
j_gene: TRBJ1-5
v_gene: TRBV15
CDR3aa: CATSRTVNQPQHF
CDR3nt: TGTGCCACCAGCAGAACGGTCAATCAGCCCCAGCATTTT